This T cell receptor beta chain was profiled in a study of beta chain features in type 1 diabetes. Study information: Age, gender, cell numbers and subset yield matched between patients and controls.

Study-wide results and caveats: For type 1 diabetes patients, VDJ junctions showed fewer insertions and more deletions. The naive, central memory and Treg TCRB repertoires looked more alike in patients than they did in healthy donors. Whatever favoring of shorter templates PCR might show would apply equally to patients and controls.

This clone turned up a few times. Its specificity is not known. This CDR3 spans 14 amino acids. The junction had 8 bases not matched to a gene; V was cut back by 5 bases and J by 4 bases. Germline lookup yields CDR1 SQVTM and CDR2 ANQGSEA. Of the isolated RNA, all was reverse transcribed, and so the sequenced material was expressed TCRB transcripts. Profiling relied on immunoSEQ multiplex PCR, and the TCRdb table lists in-frame clones only, not all of them. The profile covers some 900,000 clones, with about a sixth appearing a single time and 0.02% to 0.025% taken by the ten largest. The TCR was taken from a woman under 30 in good health. Sample: naive CD4+ T cells from blood. The chain has TRBV29-1 and TRBJ1-1; 9 bases line up with TRBD1. This CDR3 reads CSVTRAGQGTEAFF. Written as DNA, the CDR3 is TGCAGCGTTACAAGAGCGGGACAGGGCACTGAAGCTTTCTTT.